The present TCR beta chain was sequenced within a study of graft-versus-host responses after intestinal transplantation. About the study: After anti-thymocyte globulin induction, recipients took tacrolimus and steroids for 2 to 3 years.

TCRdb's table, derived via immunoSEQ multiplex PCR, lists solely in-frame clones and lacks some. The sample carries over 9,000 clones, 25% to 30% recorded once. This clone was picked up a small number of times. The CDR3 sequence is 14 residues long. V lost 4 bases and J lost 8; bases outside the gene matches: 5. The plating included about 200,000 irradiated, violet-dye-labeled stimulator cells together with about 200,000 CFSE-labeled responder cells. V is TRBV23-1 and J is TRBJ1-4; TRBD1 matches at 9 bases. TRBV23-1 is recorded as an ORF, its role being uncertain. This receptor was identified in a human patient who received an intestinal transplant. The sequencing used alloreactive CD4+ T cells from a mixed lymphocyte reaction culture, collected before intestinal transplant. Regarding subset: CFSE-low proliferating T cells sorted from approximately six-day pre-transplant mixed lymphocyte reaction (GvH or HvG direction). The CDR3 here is CASSPGQGKEKLFF. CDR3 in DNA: TGCGCCAGCAGTCCGGGACAGGGAAAAGAAAAACTGTTTTTT.